Within the sample, the clone carrying this TCR beta chain is large. Its antigen is unidentified. Where libraries were unsorted, they were derived from 2 million PBMCs stored at -80 degrees C. Synthesis of cDNA was carried out by template-switch 5'RACE. The reaction used 10-nucleotide random UMIs. TCRdb fed the 5' RACE reads into MiXCR, producing one record per CDR3 protein. Of approximately 65,000 distinct CDR3 sequences in the sample, over 4% were seen once. Germline CDR1 reads LGHDT; CDR2 reads YNNKEL (reference sequence). V gave up 3 bases and J gave up 5 bases, with 23 bases separating them. The CDR3 consists of 18 residues. This entry belongs to a study of neurological immune-mediated disorders. Study overall: For the 35 or so multiple sclerosis patients, the disease was relapsing-remitting in around 31 and secondary progressive in 3.

Notes on the study in general: Multiple sclerosis, the disease with the least TCR clonal expansion, fell below healthy controls, whereas HTLV-1-associated myelopathy showed the most.

The source is a human donor with multiple sclerosis. The donor label of this sample is uncertain. The chain uses TRBV3-1 and TRBJ2-1; maybe TRBD2 (5 bases). Input material: PBMCs. CDR3 sequence (DNA): TGTGCCAGCAGCCAGGACGAGGCAGCGACGGACTTTAACAATGAGCAGTTCTTC. This codes for CASSQDEAATDFNNEQFF.